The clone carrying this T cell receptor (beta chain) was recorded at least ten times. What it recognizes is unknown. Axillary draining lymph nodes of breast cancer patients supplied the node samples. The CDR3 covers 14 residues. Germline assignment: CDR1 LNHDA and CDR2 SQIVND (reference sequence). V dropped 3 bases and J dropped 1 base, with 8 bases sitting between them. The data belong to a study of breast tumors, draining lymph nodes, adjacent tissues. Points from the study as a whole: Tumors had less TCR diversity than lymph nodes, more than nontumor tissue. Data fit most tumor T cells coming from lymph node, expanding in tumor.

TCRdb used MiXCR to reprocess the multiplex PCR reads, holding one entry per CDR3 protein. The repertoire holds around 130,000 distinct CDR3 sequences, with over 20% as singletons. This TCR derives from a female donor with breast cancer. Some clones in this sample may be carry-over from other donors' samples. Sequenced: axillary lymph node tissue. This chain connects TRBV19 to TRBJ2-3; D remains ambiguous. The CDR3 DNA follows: TGTGCCAGTAGTATCGGGCCCCGCACAGATACGCAGTATTTT. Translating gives CASSIGPRTDTQYF.